The sequence of this TCR beta chain was determined in a study of control samples from healthy donors and cancer patients. The table came from immunoSEQ multiplex PCR; TCRdb's copy has only in-frame clones and leaves some out. The table shows about 180,000 clones, with over 85% occurring only once. Trimming left V 0 bases short and J 1 base short, with 7 bases between. The length of the CDR3 is 14 residues. The germline CDR1 and CDR2 sequences are SEHNR and FQNEAQ (reference sequence). The table lists this clone with a few counts. The rearrangement links TRBV7-9 to TRBJ2-7; D is possibly TRBD2 (6 bases). Sequencing was done on a sample of blood. The sequence was collected from a young man in good health. CDR3: CASSLAEGSYEQYF. As DNA, the CDR3 is TGTGCCAGCAGCTTAGCGGAGGGGTCCTACGAGCAGTACTTC.